Included here is one T cell receptor (beta chain) sequence, with context. The antigen remains unidentified. This specimen belongs to a study of CXCR3-negative and CXCR3-positive naive CD8 T cells. Study in general: Cumulative TRB read yield was roughly 140 million, averaging about 1.5 +/- 0.3 million per library. The study, taken as a whole, reports: Relative to memory CD8+ cells, whose diversity was much lower, both naive subsets had comparably high diversity. A higher hydrophobicity marked the TRB CDR3s of CXCR3-positive naive cells versus CXCR3-negative naive cells.

The study made its TRB cDNA libraries by 5' RACE, adding UMI labels. TCRdb reanalyzed the 5' RACE reads and collapses them to one entry per CDR3 protein, without DNA. Across fewer than 10,000 distinct CDR3 sequences, the top ten clones capture about 2% of the sample. This CDR3 is 16 amino acids long. Germline V gene sequence: CDR1 DFQATT, CDR2 SNEGSKA (reference sequence). Sequencing was carried out using naive CXCR3+ CD8+ T cells from blood. Subset reported: CD45RO-CCR7+CD27+CD95- naive CD8+ T cells expressing CXCR3 (TNR3+). The TCR originated in a human donor in good health. Some clones in this sample may be carry-over from other donors' samples. The chain employs TRBV20-1 and TRBJ2-7; TCRdb's D call, TRBD1, is unchecked because there is no DNA. The CDR3 here is CSAFYTRDTTAYEQYF.